This paragraph reports one TCR beta chain. Germline CDR1 and CDR2: MGHRA and YSYEKL. V was pared by 1 base and J by 2 bases, with 10 bases of the junction left unmatched. The CDR3 totals 18 residues. The data derive from a study of T-cell memory formation after mild COVID-19. TCRdb recomputed calls from the 5' RACE reads with MiXCR, one row per CDR3 protein. The table has 300,000 to 350,000 distinct CDR3 sequences, around 13% seen once; the top ten hold about a fifth. Sequencing was done on a sample of PBMCs or a T cell subset sorted from them (not recorded which). The clonotype originates from a young man who had mild COVID-19 (a few samples of this study predate the infection). Cell type and time point are not known. This sequence joins TRBV4-1 and TRBJ2-5; 10 bases are shared with TRBD2. The CDR3 here is CASSQGPGLAPTQETQYF. CDR3 nucleotides: TGCGCCAGCAGCCAAGGGCCGGGACTAGCGCCCACGCAAGAGACCCAGTACTTC.